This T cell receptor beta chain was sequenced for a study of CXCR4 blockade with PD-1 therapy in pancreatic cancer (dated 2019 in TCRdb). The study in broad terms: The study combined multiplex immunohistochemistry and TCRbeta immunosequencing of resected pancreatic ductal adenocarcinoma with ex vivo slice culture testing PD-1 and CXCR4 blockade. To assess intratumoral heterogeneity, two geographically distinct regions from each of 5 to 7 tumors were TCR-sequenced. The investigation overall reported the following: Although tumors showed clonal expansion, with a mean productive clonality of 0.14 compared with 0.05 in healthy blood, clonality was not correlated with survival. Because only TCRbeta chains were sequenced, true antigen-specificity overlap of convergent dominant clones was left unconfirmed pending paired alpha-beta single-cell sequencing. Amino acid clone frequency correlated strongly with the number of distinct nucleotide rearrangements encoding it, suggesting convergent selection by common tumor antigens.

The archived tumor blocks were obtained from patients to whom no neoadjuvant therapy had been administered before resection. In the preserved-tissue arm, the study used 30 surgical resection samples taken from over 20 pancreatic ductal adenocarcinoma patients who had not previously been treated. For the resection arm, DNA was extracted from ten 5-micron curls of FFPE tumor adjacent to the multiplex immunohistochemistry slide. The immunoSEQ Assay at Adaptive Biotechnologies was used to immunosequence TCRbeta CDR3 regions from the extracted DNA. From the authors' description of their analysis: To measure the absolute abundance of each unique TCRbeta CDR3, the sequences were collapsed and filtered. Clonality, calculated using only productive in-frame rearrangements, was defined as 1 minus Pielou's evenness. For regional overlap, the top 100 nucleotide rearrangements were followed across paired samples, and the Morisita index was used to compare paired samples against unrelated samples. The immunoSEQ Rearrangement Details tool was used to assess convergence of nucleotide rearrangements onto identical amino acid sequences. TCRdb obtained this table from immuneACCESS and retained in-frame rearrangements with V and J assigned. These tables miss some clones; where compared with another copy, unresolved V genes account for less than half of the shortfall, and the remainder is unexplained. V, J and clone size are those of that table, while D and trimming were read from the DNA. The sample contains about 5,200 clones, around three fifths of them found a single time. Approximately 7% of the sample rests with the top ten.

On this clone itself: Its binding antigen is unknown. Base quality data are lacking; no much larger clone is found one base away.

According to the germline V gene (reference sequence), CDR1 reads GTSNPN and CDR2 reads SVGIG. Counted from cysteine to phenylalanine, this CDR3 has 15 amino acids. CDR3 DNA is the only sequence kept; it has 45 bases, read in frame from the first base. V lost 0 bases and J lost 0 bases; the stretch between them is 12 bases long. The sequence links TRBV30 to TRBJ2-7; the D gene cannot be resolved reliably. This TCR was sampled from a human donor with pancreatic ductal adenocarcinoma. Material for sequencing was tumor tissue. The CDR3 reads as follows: CAWSVSRSLSYEQYF. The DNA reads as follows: TGTGCCTGGAGTGTCTCAAGGTCTCTCTCCTACGAGCAGTACTTC.